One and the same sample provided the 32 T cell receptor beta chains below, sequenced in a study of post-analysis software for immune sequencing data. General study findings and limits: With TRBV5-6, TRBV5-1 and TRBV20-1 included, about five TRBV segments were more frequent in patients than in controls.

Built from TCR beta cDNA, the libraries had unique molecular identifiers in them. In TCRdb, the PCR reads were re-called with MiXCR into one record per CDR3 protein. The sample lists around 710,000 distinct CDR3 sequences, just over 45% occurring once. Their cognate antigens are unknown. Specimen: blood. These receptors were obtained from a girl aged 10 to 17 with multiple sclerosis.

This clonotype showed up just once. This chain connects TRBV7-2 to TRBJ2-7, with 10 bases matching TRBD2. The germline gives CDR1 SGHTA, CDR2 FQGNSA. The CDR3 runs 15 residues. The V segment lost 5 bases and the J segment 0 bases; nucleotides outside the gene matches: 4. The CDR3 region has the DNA TGTGCCAGCAGCCCTAGCGGGAGTAACTCCTACGAGCAGTACTTC. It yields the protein CASSPSGSNSYEQYF.

As DNA, the CDR3 is TGTGCCAGCAGCCCACGGGAGGGAGGTATGGAGACCCAGTACTTC. This encodes CASSPREGGMETQYF. This sequence joins TRBV7-9 and TRBJ2-5, with 8 bases lining up with TRBD2. Germline V gene lookup returns CDR1 SEHNR and CDR2 FQNEAQ (reference sequence). The V segment lost 5 bases and the J segment 5 bases; nucleotides outside the gene matches: 10. CDR3 length: 15 residues.

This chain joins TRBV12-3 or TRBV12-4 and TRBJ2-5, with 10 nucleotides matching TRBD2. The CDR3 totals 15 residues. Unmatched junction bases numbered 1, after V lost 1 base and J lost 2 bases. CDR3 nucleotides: TGTGCCAGCAGTTTAGAGCGGGAGGGTCAAGAGACCCAGTACTTC. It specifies CASSLEREGQETQYF.

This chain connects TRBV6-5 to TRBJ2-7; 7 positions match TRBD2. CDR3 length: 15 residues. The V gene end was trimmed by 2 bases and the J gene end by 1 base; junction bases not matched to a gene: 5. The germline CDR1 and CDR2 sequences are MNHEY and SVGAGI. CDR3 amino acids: CASSYATSPSYEQYF. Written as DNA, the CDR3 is TGTGCCAGCAGTTACGCGACTAGCCCGTCCTACGAGCAGTACTTC.

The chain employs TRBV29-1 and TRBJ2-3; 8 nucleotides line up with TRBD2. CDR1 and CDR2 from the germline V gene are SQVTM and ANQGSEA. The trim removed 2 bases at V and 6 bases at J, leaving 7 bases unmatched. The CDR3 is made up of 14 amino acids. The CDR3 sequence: CSVEPAGVEDTQYF. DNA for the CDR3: TGCAGCGTTGAACCAGCGGGAGTAGAGGATACGCAGTATTTT.

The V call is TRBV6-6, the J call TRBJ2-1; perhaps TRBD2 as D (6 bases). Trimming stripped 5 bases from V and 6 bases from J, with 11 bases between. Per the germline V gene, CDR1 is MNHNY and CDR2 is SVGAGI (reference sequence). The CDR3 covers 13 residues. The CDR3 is CASSTGGLNEQFF. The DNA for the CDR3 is TGTGCCAGCAGTACTGGGGGACTCAATGAGCAGTTCTTC.

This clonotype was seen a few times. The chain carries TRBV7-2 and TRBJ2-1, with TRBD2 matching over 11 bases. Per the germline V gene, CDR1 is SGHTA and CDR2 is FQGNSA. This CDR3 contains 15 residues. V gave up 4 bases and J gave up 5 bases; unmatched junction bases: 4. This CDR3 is CASSWGLAADNEQFF. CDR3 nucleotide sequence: TGTGCCAGCAGCTGGGGACTAGCGGCAGACAATGAGCAGTTCTTC.

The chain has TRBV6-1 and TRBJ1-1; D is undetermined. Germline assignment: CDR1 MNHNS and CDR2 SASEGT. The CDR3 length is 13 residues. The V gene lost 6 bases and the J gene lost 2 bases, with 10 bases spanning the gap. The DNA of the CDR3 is TGTGCCAGCAGGATAGTTCTTAACACTGAAGCTTTCTTT. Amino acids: CASRIVLNTEAFF.

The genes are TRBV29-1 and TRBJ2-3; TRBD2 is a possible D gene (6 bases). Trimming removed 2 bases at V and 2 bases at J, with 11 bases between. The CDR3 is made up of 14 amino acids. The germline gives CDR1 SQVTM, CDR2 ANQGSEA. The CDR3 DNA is TGCAGCGTTGAAACGTGGGAGGCCACAGATACGCAGTATTTT. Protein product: CSVETWEATDTQYF.

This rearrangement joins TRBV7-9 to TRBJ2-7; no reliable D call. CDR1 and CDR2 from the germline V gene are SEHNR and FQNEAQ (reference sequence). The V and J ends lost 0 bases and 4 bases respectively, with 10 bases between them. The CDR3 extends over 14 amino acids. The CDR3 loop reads CASSLAERPYEQYF. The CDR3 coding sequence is TGTGCCAGCAGCTTAGCGGAGCGCCCTTACGAGCAGTACTTC.

The CDR3 DNA follows: TGTGCCAGCTCACCCGAGGGGGGCTACGGGCGCAAAAACATTCAGTACTTC. Protein product: CASSPEGGYGRKNIQYF. The V and J genes are TRBV18 and TRBJ2-4; perhaps D is TRBD1 or TRBD2 (6 bases each). The CDR3 is made up of 17 amino acids. Trimming stripped 3 bases from V and 3 bases from J, with 18 bases between. Germline lookup yields CDR1 KGHSH and CDR2 LQKENI.

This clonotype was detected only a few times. The CDR3 DNA reads TGTGCCAGCAGCTTAGCGCCTAGCGGGGAGCAGTACTTC. Residues: CASSLAPSGEQYF. The chain employs TRBV7-2 and TRBJ2-5; 9 bases map to TRBD2. The CDR3 covers 13 residues. Trimming at V came to 0 bases and at J to 11 bases, leaving 4 bases not matched to a gene. CDR1 is SGHTA and CDR2 is FQGNSA in the germline V gene.

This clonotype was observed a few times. CDR3 region: CASSQDRGETDTQYF. The CDR3 bases are TGTGCCAGCAGCCAAGATCGAGGGGAGACAGATACGCAGTATTTT. The V call is TRBV3-1, the J call TRBJ2-3; D is perhaps TRBD1 or TRBD2 (5 bases each). Looked up from germline, CDR1 is LGHDT and CDR2 is YNNKEL (reference sequence). This CDR3 comprises 15 residues. Trimming took off 0 bases at V and 3 bases at J, with 10 bases between the two ends.

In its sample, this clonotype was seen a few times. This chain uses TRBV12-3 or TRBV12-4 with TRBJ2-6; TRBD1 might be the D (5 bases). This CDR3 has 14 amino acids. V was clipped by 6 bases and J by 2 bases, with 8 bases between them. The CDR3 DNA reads TGTGCCAGCAGCGACAGAGCTGGGGCCAACGTCCTGACTTTC. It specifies CASSDRAGANVLTF.

The CDR3 coding sequence is TGTGCCAGCAGTTTATTCGAACAGGACTATCAGCCCCAGCATTTT. Amino acids: CASSLFEQDYQPQHF. The chain has TRBV28 and TRBJ1-5, with D possibly matching TRBD1 (5 bases). The CDR3 covers 15 residues. CDR1 and CDR2 from the germline V gene are MDHEN and SYDVKM. Trimming cost V 1 base and J 5 bases, with 12 bases left between them.

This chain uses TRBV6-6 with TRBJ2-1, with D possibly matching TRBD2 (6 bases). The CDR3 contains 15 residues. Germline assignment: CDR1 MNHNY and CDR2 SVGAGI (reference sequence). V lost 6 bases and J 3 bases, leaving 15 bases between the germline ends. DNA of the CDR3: TGTGCCAGCAGCCAAGCCCGGGGGAACTACAATGAGCAGTTCTTC. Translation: CASSQARGNYNEQFF.

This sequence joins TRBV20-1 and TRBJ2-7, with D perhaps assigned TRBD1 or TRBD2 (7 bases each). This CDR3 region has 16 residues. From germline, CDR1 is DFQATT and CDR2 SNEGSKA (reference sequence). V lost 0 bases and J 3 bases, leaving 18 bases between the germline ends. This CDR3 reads CSARDRSRGGGYEQYF. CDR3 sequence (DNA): TGCAGTGCTAGAGATCGGAGCAGGGGGGGAGGCTACGAGCAGTACTTC.

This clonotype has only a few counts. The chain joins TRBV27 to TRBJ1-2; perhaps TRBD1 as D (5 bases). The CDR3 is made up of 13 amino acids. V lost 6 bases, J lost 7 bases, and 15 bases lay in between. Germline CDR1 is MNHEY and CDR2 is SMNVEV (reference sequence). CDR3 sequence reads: CASSPGPGGGYTF. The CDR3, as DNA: TGTGCCAGCAGCCCGGGGCCCGGGGGTGGCTACACCTTC.

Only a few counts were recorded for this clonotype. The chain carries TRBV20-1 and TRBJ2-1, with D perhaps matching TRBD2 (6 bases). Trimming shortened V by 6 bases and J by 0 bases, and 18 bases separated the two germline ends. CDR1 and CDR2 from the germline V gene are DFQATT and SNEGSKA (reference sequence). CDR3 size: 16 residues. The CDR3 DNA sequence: TGCAGTGCCAGAAGGACTACCAAAAGCTCCTACAATGAGCAGTTCTTC. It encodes CSARRTTKSSYNEQFF.

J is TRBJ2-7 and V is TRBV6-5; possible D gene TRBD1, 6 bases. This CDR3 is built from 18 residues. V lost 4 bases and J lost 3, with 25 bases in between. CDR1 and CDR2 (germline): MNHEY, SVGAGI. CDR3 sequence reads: CASSLISIWGHLFYEQYF. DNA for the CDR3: TGTGCCAGCAGTTTGATCTCTATTTGGGGGCACCTTTTCTACGAGCAGTACTTC.

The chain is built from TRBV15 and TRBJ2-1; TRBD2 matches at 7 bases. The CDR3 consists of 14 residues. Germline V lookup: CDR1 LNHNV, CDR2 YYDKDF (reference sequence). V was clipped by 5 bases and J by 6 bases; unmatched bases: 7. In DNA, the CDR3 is TGTGCCACCAGCCTTCACCGGACTAGCAATGAGCAGTTCTTC. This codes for CATSLHRTSNEQFF.

The CDR3: CASSLLDSRSLYGYTF. As DNA, the CDR3 is TGTGCCAGCAGCTTACTGGACAGCCGATCTCTCTATGGCTACACCTTC. This chain links TRBV5-6 with TRBJ1-2; TRBD1 is a possible D gene (6 bases). Germline CDR1 reads SGHDT; CDR2 reads YYEEEE. The CDR3 runs 16 residues. Trimming took off 2 bases at V and 4 bases at J, with 18 bases between the two ends.

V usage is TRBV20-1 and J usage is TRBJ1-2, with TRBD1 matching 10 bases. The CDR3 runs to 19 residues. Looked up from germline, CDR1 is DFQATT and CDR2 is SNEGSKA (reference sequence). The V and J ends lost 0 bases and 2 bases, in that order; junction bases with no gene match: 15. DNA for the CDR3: TGCAGTGCTAGAGATAGCCTCGGGACAGGGGATGGCCCCAACTATGGCTACACCTTC. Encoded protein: CSARDSLGTGDGPNYGYTF.

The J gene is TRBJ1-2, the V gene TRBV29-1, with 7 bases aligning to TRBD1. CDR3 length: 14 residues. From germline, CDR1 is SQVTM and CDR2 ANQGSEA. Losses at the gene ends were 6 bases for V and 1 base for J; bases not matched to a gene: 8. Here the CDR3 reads CSVDTGELNYGYTF. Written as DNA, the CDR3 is TGCAGCGTCGATACAGGGGAACTTAACTATGGCTACACCTTC.

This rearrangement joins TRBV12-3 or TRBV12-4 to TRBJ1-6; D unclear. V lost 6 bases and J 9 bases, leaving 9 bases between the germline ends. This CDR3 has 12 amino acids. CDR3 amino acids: CASRIYGSPLHF. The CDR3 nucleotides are TGTGCCAGCAGAATATACGGTTCACCCCTCCACTTT.

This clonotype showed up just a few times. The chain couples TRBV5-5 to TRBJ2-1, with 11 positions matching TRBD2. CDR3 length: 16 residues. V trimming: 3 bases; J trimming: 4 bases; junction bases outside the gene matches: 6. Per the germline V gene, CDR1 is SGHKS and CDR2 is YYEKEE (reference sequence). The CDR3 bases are TGTGCCAGCAGCTCGGGACTAGCGGCGGTGTACAATGAGCAGTTCTTC. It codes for CASSSGLAAVYNEQFF. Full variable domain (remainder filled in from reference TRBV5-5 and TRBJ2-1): DAGVTQSPTHLIKTRGQQVTLRCSPISGHKSVSWYQQVLGQGPQFIFQYYEKEERGRGNFPDRFSARQFPNYSSELNVNALLLGDSALYLCASSSGLAAVYNEQFFGPGTRLTVL.

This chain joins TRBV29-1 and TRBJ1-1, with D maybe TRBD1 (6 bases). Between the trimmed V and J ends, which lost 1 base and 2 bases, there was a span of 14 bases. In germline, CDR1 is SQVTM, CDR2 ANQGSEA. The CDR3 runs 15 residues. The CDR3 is CSVEVARGPNTEAFF. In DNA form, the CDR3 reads TGCAGCGTTGAAGTGGCTCGGGGGCCTAACACTGAAGCTTTCTTT.

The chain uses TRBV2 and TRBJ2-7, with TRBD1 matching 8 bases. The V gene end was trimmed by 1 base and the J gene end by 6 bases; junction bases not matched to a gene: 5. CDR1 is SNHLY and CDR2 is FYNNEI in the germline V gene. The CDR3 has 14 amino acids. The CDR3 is CASSEDAGTGEQYF. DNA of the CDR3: TGTGCCAGCAGTGAAGATGCAGGGACAGGCGAGCAGTACTTC.

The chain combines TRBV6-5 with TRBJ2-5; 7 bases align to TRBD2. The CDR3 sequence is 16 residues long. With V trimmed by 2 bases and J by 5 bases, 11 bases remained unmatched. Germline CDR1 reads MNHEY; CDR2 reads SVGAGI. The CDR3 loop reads CASSYLGGGFRETQYF. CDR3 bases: TGTGCCAGCAGTTACCTGGGGGGGGGGTTTCGGGAGACCCAGTACTTC.

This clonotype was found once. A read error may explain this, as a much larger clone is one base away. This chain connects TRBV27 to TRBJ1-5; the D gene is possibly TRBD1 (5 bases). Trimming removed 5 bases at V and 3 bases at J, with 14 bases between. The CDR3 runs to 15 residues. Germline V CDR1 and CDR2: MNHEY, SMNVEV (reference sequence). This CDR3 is CASSPRAGPNQPQHF. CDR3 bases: TGTGCCAGCAGTCCACGGGCAGGGCCCAATCAGCCCCAGCATTTT.

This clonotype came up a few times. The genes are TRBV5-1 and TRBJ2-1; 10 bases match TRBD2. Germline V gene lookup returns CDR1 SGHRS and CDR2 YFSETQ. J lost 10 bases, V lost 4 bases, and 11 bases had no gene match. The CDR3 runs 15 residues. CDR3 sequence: CASSDSGTSVLEQFF. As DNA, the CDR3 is TGCGCCAGCAGCGACTCCGGGACTAGCGTTTTGGAGCAGTTCTTC.

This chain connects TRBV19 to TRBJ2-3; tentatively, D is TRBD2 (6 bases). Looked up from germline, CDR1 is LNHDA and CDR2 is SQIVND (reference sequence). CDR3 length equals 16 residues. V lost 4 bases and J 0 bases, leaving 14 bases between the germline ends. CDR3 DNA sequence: TGTGCCAGTAGTAGGCCCGGGGGAACTAGCACAGATACGCAGTATTTT. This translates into CASSRPGGTSTDTQYF.